These 21 T cell receptor beta chains share one sample of origin, sequenced in a study of beta chain features in type 1 diabetes. As every portion of the isolated RNA was reverse transcribed, the sequencing read expressed TCRB transcripts. Data came from immunoSEQ multiplex PCR; TCRdb stores just in-frame clones and leaves some out. Of 600,000 to 650,000 clones detected, around a sixth appear once; the ten largest clones hold around 0.095%. What was sequenced was naive CD4+ T cells from blood. The receptor set was obtained from a man aged 18 to 29 in good health.

The chain uses TRBV21-1 and TRBJ1-3; TRBD1, the table's D call, lacks a check against the DNA. TRBV21-1 is flagged as a pseudogene. The CDR3 covers 18 residues. The CDR3 nucleotides are TGTGCCAGCACCCCCCGGGAGCACAGGGGACACTTTGGAAACACCATATATTTT. Encoded protein: CASTPREHRGHFGNTIYF.

This chain links TRBV9 with TRBJ2-7; 7 bases agree with TRBD2. V shed 4 bases, J shed 2 bases, and the junction held 18 bases outside the gene matches. The CDR3 extends over 18 amino acids. The germline gives CDR1 SGDLS, CDR2 YYNGEE. In nucleotides, the CDR3 is TGTGCCAGCAGCCCCAGTAGCCCGAGCGGGGCAAAAACCTACGAGCAGTACTTC. Protein product: CASSPSSPSGAKTYEQYF.

This clone has a handful of counts. J is TRBJ1-1 and V is TRBV7-9; tentative D call: TRBD1 (5 bases). The germline V gene has CDR1 SEHNR and CDR2 FQNEAQ (reference sequence). The CDR3 is made up of 14 amino acids. V was cut by 4 bases and J by 1 base, with 10 bases left in between. This CDR3 is CASSSQGTNTEAFF. The DNA of the CDR3 is TGTGCCAGCAGCTCCCAGGGAACGAACACTGAAGCTTTCTTT.

This clone was seen only a few times. The genes are TRBV18 and TRBJ2-7; weak D call: TRBD1 (7 bases). The germline CDR1 and CDR2 sequences are KGHSH and LQKENI. The germline V and J ends were trimmed by 0 bases and 2 bases, with 14 bases remaining between them. This CDR3 contains 16 residues. CDR3 in amino acids: CASSPPRGDRTYEQYF. CDR3 nucleotide sequence: TGTGCCAGCTCACCACCGAGGGGGGACAGAACCTACGAGCAGTACTTC.

This clone has just a few counts. This chain joins TRBV19 and TRBJ1-6, with D perhaps TRBD1 (6 bases). The CDR3 is made up of 12 amino acids. CDR1 LNHDA and CDR2 SQIVND come from the germline V gene (reference sequence). V lost 7 bases, J lost 10 bases, and 11 bases lay in between. The CDR3 nucleotides read TGTGCCAGTACTCCAGGGGAGTCACCCCTCCACTTT. Translation: CASTPGESPLHF.

This clone has just a few counts. The V call is TRBV6-5, the J call TRBJ2-3, with TRBD1 matching 7 bases. The J segment lost 7 bases and the V segment lost 8 bases, leaving 3 bases of the junction unmatched. This CDR3 is built from 11 residues. The germline gives CDR1 MNHEY, CDR2 SVGAGI. CDR3 amino acids: CASRDSYTQYF. CDR3 DNA: TGTGCCAGCCGGGACAGCTATACGCAGTATTTT.

This clone appeared a few times. CDR3 amino acids: CASSRRSGTGDSPLHF. CDR3 DNA sequence: TGTGCCAGCAGCCGACGATCCGGGACAGGTGATTCACCCCTCCACTTT. This chain uses TRBV7-2 with TRBJ1-6; 8 nucleotides match TRBD1. The length of the CDR3 is 16 residues. The trim removed 5 bases at V and 8 bases at J, leaving 11 bases unmatched. Germline assignment: CDR1 SGHTA and CDR2 FQGNSA.

The V and J genes are TRBV9 and TRBJ1-3; D unclear. The CDR3 totals 15 residues. Trimming removed 5 bases from V and 0 bases from J, with 12 bases in between. Germline-derived CDR1 and CDR2 are SGDLS and YYNGEE. The CDR3 reads CASRTSGDSGNTIYF. The CDR3 coding sequence is TGTGCCAGCAGGACCAGTGGGGACTCTGGAAACACCATATATTTT.

The chain links TRBV6-5 to TRBJ1-2; 8 positions agree with TRBD1. The length of the CDR3 is 15 residues. V was pared by 2 bases and J by 4 bases, with 6 bases of the junction left unmatched. The V gene's germline CDR1 is MNHEY and CDR2 SVGAGI. The CDR3, as DNA: TGTGCCAGCAGTTACCCCGACAGGGGTGGCTATGGCTACACCTTC. This codes for CASSYPDRGGYGYTF.

This clone was detected a few times. The CDR3 loop reads CASSLPGKVYEQYF. The CDR3, as DNA: TGTGCCAGCAGTTTGCCAGGGAAGGTCTACGAGCAGTACTTC. V gene TRBV6-6 combines with J gene TRBJ2-7, with a weak D call TRBD1 (5 bases). This CDR3 has 14 amino acids. Germline assignment: CDR1 MNHNY and CDR2 SVGAGI (reference sequence). Trimming cost V 4 bases and J 3 bases, with 13 bases left between them.

V usage is TRBV15 and J usage is TRBJ1-2; 8 bases are a match to TRBD1. V lost 0 bases to trimming and J lost 1 base; unmatched junction nucleotides: 4. CDR3 length: 16 amino acids. CDR1 and CDR2 from the germline V gene are LNHNV and YYDKDF (reference sequence). CDR3 bases: TGTGCCACCAGCAGAGATTACGGACAGGGTAACTATGGCTACACCTTC. Protein product: CATSRDYGQGNYGYTF.

The sample holds a few counts of this clone. The chain is built from TRBV5-1 and TRBJ1-1, with D hard to call. Germline V gene lookup returns CDR1 SGHRS and CDR2 YFSETQ. The CDR3 totals 14 residues. V shed 6 bases and J shed 6 bases, with 18 bases lying between them. The CDR3 reads CASMGSLSRSEAFF. The CDR3 nucleotides read TGCGCCAGCATGGGTTCTCTAAGCCGTTCTGAAGCTTTCTTT.

The chain links TRBV7-9 to TRBJ2-3; D is perhaps TRBD1 (6 bases). The CDR3 runs 14 residues. V lost 5 bases, J lost 5 bases, and 14 bases lay in between. The germline gives CDR1 SEHNR, CDR2 FQNEAQ (reference sequence). CDR3 bases: TGTGCCAGCAGCCCCAGACAGGTTAAAGATACGCAGTATTTT. It codes for CASSPRQVKDTQYF.

The chain joins TRBV14 to TRBJ1-1; D gene uncertain. V was pared by 1 base and J by 0 bases, with 9 bases between. Looked up from germline, CDR1 is SGHDN and CDR2 is FVKESK. CDR3 length: 15 amino acids. The CDR3 DNA sequence: TGTGCCAGCAGCCAAGGTGTGCGGGTGAACACTGAAGCTTTCTTT. Residues: CASSQGVRVNTEAFF.

In this sample, this clone turned up a few times. The J gene is TRBJ2-1, the V gene TRBV9, with D hard to call. This CDR3 contains 14 residues. CDR1 and CDR2 from the germline V gene are SGDLS and YYNGEE. V was cut by 2 bases and J by 7 bases, with 13 bases left in between. DNA for the CDR3: TGTGCCAGCAGCGTCGGCAGGTCGAGGAATGAGCAGTTCTTC. Its protein is CASSVGRSRNEQFF.

The chain uses TRBV19 and TRBJ2-3; D uncertain. The CDR3 is made up of 15 amino acids. The V and J ends lost 5 bases and 4 bases respectively, with 16 bases between them. Germline loops: CDR1 LNHDA, CDR2 SQIVND (reference sequence). The CDR3 nucleotides are TGTGCCAGTAGTGAATCCGAGGCCCCGGCAGATACGCAGTATTTT. Protein: CASSESEAPADTQYF.

The gene calls are TRBV27 and TRBJ1-3, with D tentatively TRBD1 (5 bases). Trimming took off 5 bases at V and 8 bases at J, with 13 bases between the two ends. Per germline, CDR1 MNHEY and CDR2 SMNVEV (reference sequence). This CDR3 contains 13 residues. CDR3 coding DNA: TGTGCCAGCAGTGGAGGGGTAGAAGACACCATATATTTT. Protein: CASSGGVEDTIYF.

The CDR3: CASRRWAQGDDEQFF. The CDR3 coding sequence is TGTGCCAGTAGGAGGTGGGCCCAAGGAGACGATGAGCAGTTCTTC. This chain uses TRBV19 with TRBJ2-1; D is undetermined. This CDR3 has 15 residues. V gave up 6 bases and J gave up 8 bases, with 20 bases separating them. Germline CDR1 is LNHDA and CDR2 is SQIVND (reference sequence).

The rearrangement joins TRBV28 to TRBJ1-2; tentative D call: TRBD1 (6 bases). Between the trimmed V and J ends, which lost 5 bases and 4 bases, there was a span of 20 bases. In germline, CDR1 is MDHEN, CDR2 SYDVKM. The CDR3 loop spans 16 amino acids. CDR3 nucleotides: TGTGCCAGCAGTCCCTCCGATGGGGGGCGCGTCTATGGCTACACCTTC. Translation: CASSPSDGGRVYGYTF.

This chain uses TRBV19 with TRBJ1-1; tentatively, D is TRBD1 (5 bases). Trimming cost V 5 bases and J 2 bases, with 15 bases left between them. The CDR3 runs to 15 residues. Per germline, CDR1 LNHDA and CDR2 SQIVND (reference sequence). The chain's CDR3 is CASSRGKSRNTEAFF. In DNA, the CDR3 is TGTGCCAGTAGTCGGGGCAAAAGTAGAAACACTGAAGCTTTCTTT.

This clone was counted only a few times. This chain connects TRBV20-1 to TRBJ1-1; D call uncertain. Trimming removed 1 base from V and 5 bases from J, with 5 bases in between. CDR1 and CDR2 (germline): DFQATT, SNEGSKA (reference sequence). The CDR3 totals 11 residues. The CDR3: CSARVRTEAFF. The DNA for the CDR3 is TGCAGTGCTAGAGTGAGGACTGAAGCTTTCTTT.